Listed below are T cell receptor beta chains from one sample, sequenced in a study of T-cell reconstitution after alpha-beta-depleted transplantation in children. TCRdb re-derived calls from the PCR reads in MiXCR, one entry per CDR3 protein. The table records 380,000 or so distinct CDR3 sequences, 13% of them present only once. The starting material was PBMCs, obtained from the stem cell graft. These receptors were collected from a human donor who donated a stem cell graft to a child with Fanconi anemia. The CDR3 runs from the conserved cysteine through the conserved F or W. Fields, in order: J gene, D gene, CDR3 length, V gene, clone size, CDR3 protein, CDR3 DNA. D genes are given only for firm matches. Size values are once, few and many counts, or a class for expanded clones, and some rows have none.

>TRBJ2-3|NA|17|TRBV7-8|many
CASSLGFGTLVTDTQYF
TGTGCCAGCAGCTTAGGGTTTGGGACCCTCGTGACGGATACGCAGTATTTT
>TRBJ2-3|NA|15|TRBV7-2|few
CASSLALSPTDTQYF
TGTGCCAGCAGCTTAGCGCTTTCCCCCACAGATACGCAGTATTTT
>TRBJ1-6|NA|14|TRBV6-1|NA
CASLGQTTLSPLHF
TGTGCCAGCCTCGGACAGACGACCTTATCACCCCTCCACTTT
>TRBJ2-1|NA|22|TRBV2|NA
CASSEAKKTGWNLFSSYNEQFF
TGTGCCAGCAGTGAAGCTAAAAAGACAGGTTGGAACCTGTTTAGCTCCTACAATGAGCAGTTCTTC
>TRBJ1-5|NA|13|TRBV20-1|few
CSARDPNNQPQHF
TGCAGTGCTAGAGATCCGAACAATCAGCCCCAGCATTTT
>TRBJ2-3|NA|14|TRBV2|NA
CASSDWRGSDTQYF
TGTGCCAGCAGTGATTGGAGGGGGTCCGATACGCAGTATTTT
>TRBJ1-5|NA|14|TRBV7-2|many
CASSFGRAYQPQHF
TGTGCCAGCAGCTTCGGCAGGGCGTATCAGCCCCAGCATTTT
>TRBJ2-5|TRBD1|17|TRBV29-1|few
CSVEDPGSTGVEETQYF
TGCAGCGTTGAAGACCCGGGATCCACAGGGGTGGAAGAGACCCAGTACTTC
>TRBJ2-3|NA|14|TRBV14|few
CASSKGRTTDTQYF
TGTGCCAGCAGTAAGGGACGAACCACAGATACGCAGTATTTT
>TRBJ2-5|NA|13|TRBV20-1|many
CSAPRAPQETQYF
TGCAGTGCCCCCAGGGCACCTCAAGAGACCCAGTACTTC
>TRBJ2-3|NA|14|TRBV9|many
CASGNPIGADTQYF
TGTGCCAGCGGTAACCCCATCGGGGCAGATACGCAGTATTTT
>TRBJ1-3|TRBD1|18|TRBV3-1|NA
CACCPAGTGVSSGNTIYF
TGTGCCTGCTGTCCCGCGGGGACAGGGGTCTCCTCTGGAAACACCATATATTTT
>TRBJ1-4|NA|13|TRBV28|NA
CASLMSAGEKLFF
TGTGCCAGCTTAATGAGCGCGGGGGAAAAACTGTTTTTT
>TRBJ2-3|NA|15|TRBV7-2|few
CASSLGGPFGYTQYF
TGTGCCAGCAGCTTAGGGGGGCCATTCGGGTATACGCAGTATTTT
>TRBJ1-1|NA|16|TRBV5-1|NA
CASSPDIHSSNTEAFF
TGCGCCAGCAGCCCTGACATACACTCCTCGAACACTGAAGCTTTCTTT
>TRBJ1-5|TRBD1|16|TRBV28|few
CASSFPGQGINQPQHF
TGTGCCAGCAGTTTCCCCGGACAGGGGATCAATCAGCCCCAGCATTTT
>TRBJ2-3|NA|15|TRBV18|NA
CASSPPSQVRDTQYF
TGTGCCAGCTCACCACCTAGTCAGGTGAGAGATACGCAGTATTTT
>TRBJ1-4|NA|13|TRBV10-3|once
CAISEGQNEKLFF
TGTGCCATCAGCGAGGGGCAGAATGAAAAACTGTTTTTT
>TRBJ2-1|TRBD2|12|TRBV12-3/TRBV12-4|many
CAVGLEYNEQFF
TGTGCCGTGGGACTAGAGTACAATGAGCAGTTCTTC
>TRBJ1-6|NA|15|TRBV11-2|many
CASSLGRALNSPLHF
TGTGCCAGCAGCTTAGGCAGGGCCCTTAATTCACCCCTCCACTTT
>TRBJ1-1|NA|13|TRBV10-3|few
CAIEKTLNTEAFF
TGTGCCATAGAAAAGACATTGAACACTGAAGCTTTCTTT
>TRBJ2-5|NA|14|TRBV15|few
CATSRDRGEETQYF
TGTGCCACCAGCAGAGATCGGGGAGAAGAGACCCAGTACTTC
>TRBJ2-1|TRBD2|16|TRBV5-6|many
CASSFLAGGGGGEQFF
TGTGCCAGCAGCTTCCTAGCGGGGGGAGGTGGGGGTGAGCAGTTCTTC
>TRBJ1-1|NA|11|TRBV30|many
CAWKLNTEAFF
TGTGCCTGGAAACTAAACACTGAAGCTTTCTTT
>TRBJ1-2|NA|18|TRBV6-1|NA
CASSPPPRPYRTNYGYTF
TGTGCCAGCAGCCCCCCCCCTCGACCCTACAGGACTAACTATGGCTACACCTTC
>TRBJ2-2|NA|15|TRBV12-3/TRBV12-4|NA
CASSISAAYTGELFF
TGTGCCAGCAGTATCAGTGCTGCGTATACCGGGGAGCTGTTTTTT
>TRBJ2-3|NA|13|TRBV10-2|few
CASSGGSRGTQYF
TGCGCCAGCAGTGGTGGTAGCAGGGGTACGCAGTATTTT
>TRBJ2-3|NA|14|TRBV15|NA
CATSSFLTQDTQYF
TGTGCCACCAGCAGTTTTCTTACCCAGGATACGCAGTATTTT
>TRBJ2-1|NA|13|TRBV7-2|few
CASSLAREIEQFF
TGTGCCAGCAGCTTAGCGAGGGAGATTGAGCAGTTCTTC
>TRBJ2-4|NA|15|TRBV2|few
CASSETAGPKNIQYF
TGTGCCAGCAGTGAGACAGCCGGACCCAAAAACATTCAGTACTTC
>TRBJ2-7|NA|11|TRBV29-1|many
CSGGRRDEQYF
TGCAGCGGAGGACGGAGGGACGAGCAGTACTTC
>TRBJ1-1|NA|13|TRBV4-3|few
CASSQAADTEAFF
TGCGCCAGCAGCCAAGCGGCAGACACTGAAGCTTTCTTT
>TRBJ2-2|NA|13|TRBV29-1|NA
CSVLRDVTGELFF
TGCAGCGTTCTTAGGGATGTCACCGGGGAGCTGTTTTTT
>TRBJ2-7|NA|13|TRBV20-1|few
CSARKHLAYEQYF
TGCAGTGCTAGGAAACACTTGGCCTACGAGCAGTACTTC
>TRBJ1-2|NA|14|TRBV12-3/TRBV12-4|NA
CASSALRGGYGYTF
TGTGCCAGCAGTGCCCTCAGGGGTGGCTATGGCTACACCTTC
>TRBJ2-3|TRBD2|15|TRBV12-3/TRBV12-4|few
CASRRLAGGRDTQYF
TGTGCCAGCAGACGACTAGCGGGGGGTCGAGATACGCAGTATTTT
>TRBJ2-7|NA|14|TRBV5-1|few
CASSLIEGSYEQYF
TGCGCCAGCAGCTTGATCGAGGGCTCCTACGAGCAGTACTTC
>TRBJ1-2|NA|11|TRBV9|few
CASQESHGYTF
TGTGCCAGCCAAGAATCACATGGCTACACCTTC
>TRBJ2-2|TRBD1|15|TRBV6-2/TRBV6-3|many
CASSPRDRVSGELFF
TGTGCCAGCAGCCCCCGGGACAGGGTCTCCGGGGAGCTGTTTTTT
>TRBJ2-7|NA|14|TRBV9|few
CASSVGDRNYEQYF
TGTGCCAGCAGCGTAGGAGACAGGAACTACGAGCAGTACTTC
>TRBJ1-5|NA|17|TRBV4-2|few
CASSQVSGQFGNQPQHF
TGTGCCAGCAGCCAAGTATCTGGGCAGTTTGGCAATCAGCCCCAGCATTTT
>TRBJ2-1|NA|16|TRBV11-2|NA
CASSLRGQPSYNEQFF
TGTGCCAGCAGCTTAAGGGGACAACCCTCCTACAATGAGCAGTTCTTC
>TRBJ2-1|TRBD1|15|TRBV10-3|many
CAISDRQGEGNEQFF
TGTGCCATCAGTGATCGACAGGGAGAGGGAAATGAGCAGTTCTTC
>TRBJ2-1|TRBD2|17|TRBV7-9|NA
CASSSLILAGFENEQFF
TGTGCCAGCAGCTCCTTAATACTAGCGGGGTTTGAAAATGAGCAGTTCTTC
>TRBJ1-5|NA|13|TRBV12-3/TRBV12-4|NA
CASSKGPDQPQHF
TGTGCCAGCAGTAAGGGCCCCGATCAGCCCCAGCATTTT
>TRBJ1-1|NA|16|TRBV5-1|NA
CASSQFNGGGNTEAFF
TGCGCCAGCAGCCAGTTCAATGGAGGGGGGAACACTGAAGCTTTCTTT
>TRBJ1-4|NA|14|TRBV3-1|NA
CASSQGRRNEKLFF
TGTGCCAGCAGCCAAGGCCGGAGAAATGAAAAACTGTTTTTT
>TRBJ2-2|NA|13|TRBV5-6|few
CASSPGRVRELFF
TGTGCCAGCAGCCCGGGTAGGGTGCGGGAGCTGTTTTTT